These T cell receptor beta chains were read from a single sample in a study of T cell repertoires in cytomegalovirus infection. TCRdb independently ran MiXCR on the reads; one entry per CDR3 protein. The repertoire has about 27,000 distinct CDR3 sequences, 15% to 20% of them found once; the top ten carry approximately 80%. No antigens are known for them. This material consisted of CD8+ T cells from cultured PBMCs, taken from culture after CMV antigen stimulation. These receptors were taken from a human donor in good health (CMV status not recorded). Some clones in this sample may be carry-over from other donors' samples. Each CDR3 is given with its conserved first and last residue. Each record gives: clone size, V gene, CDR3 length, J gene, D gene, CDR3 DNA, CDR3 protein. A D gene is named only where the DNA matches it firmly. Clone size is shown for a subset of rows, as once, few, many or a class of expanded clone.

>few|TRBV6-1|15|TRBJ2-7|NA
TGTGCCAGCAGTGAAGAGATGCGGGACTCCTACGAGCAGTACTTC
CASSEEMRDSYEQYF
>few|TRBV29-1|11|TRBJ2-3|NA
TGCAGCGTTGGTGAAGCAGATACGCAGTATTTT
CSVGEADTQYF
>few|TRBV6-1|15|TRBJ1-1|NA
TGTGCCAGCAGTGAAAGTCTGGGGGGGGCCACTGAAGCTTTCTTT
CASSESLGGATEAFF
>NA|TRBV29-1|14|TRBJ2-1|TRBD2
TGCAGCGTCGAGGGGTCCCGTGGGAGGGATGAGCAGTTCTTC
CSVEGSRGRDEQFF
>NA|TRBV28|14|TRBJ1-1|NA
TGTGCCAGCAGTTTTATAAGGTCGAACACTGAAGCTTTCTTT
CASSFIRSNTEAFF
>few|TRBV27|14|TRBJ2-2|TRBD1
TGTGCCAGCAGTTTCACAGGGGGTCACGGGGAGCTGTTTTTT
CASSFTGGHGELFF
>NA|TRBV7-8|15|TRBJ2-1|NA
TGTGCCAGCAGCTTAGTGGCAGCCACCAAGAATGAGCAGTTCTTC
CASSLVAATKNEQFF
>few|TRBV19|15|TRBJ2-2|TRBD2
TGTGCCAGTAGTCTTAGCGGGAGAGGCACCGGGGAGCTGTTTTTT
CASSLSGRGTGELFF
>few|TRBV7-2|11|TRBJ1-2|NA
TGTGCCAGCAGCTTCGATCATGGCTACACCTTC
CASSFDHGYTF
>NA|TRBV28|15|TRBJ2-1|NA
TGTGCCAGCAGTCTCCGACCTCTCTCCTACAATGAGCAGTTCTTC
CASSLRPLSYNEQFF
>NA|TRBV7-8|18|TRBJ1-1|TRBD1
TGTGCCAGCAGCGCCAGGACAGGGGTTAGTTCAGTGAGCACTGAAGCTTTCTTT
CASSARTGVSSVSTEAFF
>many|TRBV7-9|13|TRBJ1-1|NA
TGTGCCAGCAGCCCGCAGGGAGACACTGAAGCTTTCTTT
CASSPQGDTEAFF
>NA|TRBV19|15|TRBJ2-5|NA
TGTGCCAGTAGTATGAGGAACGTCCCCCAAGAGACCCAGTACTTC
CASSMRNVPQETQYF
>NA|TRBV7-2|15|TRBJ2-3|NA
TGTGCCAGCAGCTTAGTGGGGGCGAGCACAGATACGCAGTATTTT
CASSLVGASTDTQYF
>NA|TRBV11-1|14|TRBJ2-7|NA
TGTGCCATCGACGTCCAGGGTAGGGCCTACGAGCAGTACTTC
CAIDVQGRAYEQYF
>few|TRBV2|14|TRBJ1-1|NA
TGTGCCAGCAGTGAACCTAAAATGAACACTGAAGCTTTCTTT
CASSEPKMNTEAFF
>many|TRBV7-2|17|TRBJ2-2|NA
TGTGCCAGCAGCTTAGGATCACGGGCCTCGGACACCGGGGAGCTGTTTTTT
CASSLGSRASDTGELFF
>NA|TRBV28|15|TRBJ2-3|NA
TGTGCCAGCAGTTATTACAGGGAGCGGACAGATACGCAGTATTTT
CASSYYRERTDTQYF
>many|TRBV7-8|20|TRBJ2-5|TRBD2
TGTGCCAGCAGCTTAGGTTTTAGGGGGACTAGCGGGATCCAACAAGAGACCCAGTACTTC
CASSLGFRGTSGIQQETQYF
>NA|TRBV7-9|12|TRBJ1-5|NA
TGTGCCAGCAGTGATAGCAATCAGCCCCAGCATTTT
CASSDSNQPQHF
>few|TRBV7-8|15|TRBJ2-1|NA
TGTGCCAGCAGCTTAAAGGAGAGCTCCTACAATGAGCAGTTCTTC
CASSLKESSYNEQFF
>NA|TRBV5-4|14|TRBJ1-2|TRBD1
TGTGCCAGCAGCTTTGGACAGGGAAACTATGGCTACACCTTC
CASSFGQGNYGYTF
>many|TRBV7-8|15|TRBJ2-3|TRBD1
TGTGCCAGCAGCTTGAGGGGGCGCGGAGCAGATACGCAGTATTTT
CASSLRGRGADTQYF
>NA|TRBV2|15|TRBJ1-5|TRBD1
TGTGCCAGCACCATCGGACAGGGTGGTATTCAGCCCCAGCATTTT
CASTIGQGGIQPQHF
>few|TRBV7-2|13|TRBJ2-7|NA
TGTGCCAGCAGCGTTAGGGAGAACTACGAGCAGTACTTC
CASSVRENYEQYF
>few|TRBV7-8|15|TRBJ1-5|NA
TGTGCCAGCAGCTTAGGCAGGGTGGACAATCAGCCCCAGCATTTT
CASSLGRVDNQPQHF
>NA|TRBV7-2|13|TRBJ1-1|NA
TGTGCCAGCAGCTTACAAGTTCGCACTGAAGCTTTCTTT
CASSLQVRTEAFF
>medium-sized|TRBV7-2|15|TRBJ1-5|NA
TGTGCCAGCAGCCTATCGCCGGGGCCCCATCAGCCCCAGCATTTT
CASSLSPGPHQPQHF
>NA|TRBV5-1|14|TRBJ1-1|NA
TGCGCCAGCAGCTTGGGACAGCAGAACACTGAAGCTTTCTTT
CASSLGQQNTEAFF
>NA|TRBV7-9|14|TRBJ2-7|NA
TGTGCCAGCACCCGGCAGGGAAAGATCGACGAGCAGTACTTC
CASTRQGKIDEQYF
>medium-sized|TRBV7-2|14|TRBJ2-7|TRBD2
TGTGCCAGCAGCTTATCGACTAGCGGCTACGAGCAGTACTTC
CASSLSTSGYEQYF
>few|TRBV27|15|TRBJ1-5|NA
TGTGCCAGCAGCCCCAGACTGGGGGAAAACCAGCCCCAGCATTTT
CASSPRLGENQPQHF
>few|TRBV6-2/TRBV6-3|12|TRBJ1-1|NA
TGTGCCAGCAGTTACCCCAATTCTGAAGCTTTCTTT
CASSYPNSEAFF
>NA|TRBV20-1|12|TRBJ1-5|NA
TGCAGTGCTGGAATCATAAATCAGCCCCAGCATTTT
CSAGIINQPQHF
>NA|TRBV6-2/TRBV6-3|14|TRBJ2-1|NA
TGTGCCAGCAGTTACAGGGGTTCACACAATGAGCAGTTCTTC
CASSYRGSHNEQFF
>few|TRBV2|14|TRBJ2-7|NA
TGTGCCAGCAGTGGAACAGGGCGGAGGTACGAGCAGTACTTC
CASSGTGRRYEQYF
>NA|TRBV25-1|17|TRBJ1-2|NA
TGTGCCAGCAGTGAGGCAGGTGGTGTCCGACATCTACGCGGCTACACCTTC
CASSEAGGVRHLRGYTF
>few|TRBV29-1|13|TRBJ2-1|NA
TGCAGCGTTGAAAACGGGGTTAGTGATGAGCAGTTCTTC
CSVENGVSDEQFF
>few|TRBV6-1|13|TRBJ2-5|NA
TGTGCCAGCAGGAAGGGCGTAGGAGAGACCCAGTACTTC
CASRKGVGETQYF
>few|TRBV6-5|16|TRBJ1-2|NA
TGTGCCAGCAGTTACTCGTTCGGGGTGAACCACTATGGCTACACCTTC
CASSYSFGVNHYGYTF
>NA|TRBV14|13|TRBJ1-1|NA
TGTGCCAGCAGCGCATACCTCGGGGTTGAAGCTTTCTTT
CASSAYLGVEAFF
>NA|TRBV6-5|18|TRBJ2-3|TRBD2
TGTGCCAGCAGTTACGTCGCTAGCGGGAGGGCGAACACAGATACGCAGTATTTT
CASSYVASGRANTDTQYF
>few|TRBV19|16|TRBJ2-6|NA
TGTGCCAGTACCTATGGGCGAGATTACGGGGCCAACGTCCTGACTTTC
CASTYGRDYGANVLTF
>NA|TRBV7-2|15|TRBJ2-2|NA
TGTGCCAGCAGCTTAGGTGGCTTGGGAACCGGGGAGCTGTTTTTT
CASSLGGLGTGELFF
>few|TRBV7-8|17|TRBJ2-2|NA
TGTGCCAGCAGCTTAGTTGTCGTAACCTCGAACACCGGGGAGCTGTTTTTT
CASSLVVVTSNTGELFF
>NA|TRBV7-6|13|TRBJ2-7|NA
TGTGCCAGCAGCTTAGTGGGTCCCGGGGAGCAGTACTTC
CASSLVGPGEQYF
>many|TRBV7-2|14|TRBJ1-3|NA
TGTGCCAGCAGCTTAGGAACTGCAGGAAACACCATATATTTT
CASSLGTAGNTIYF
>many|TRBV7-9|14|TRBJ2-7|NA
TGTGCCAGCAGCCGCGATAGCGCGAGTTACGAGCAGTACTTC
CASSRDSASYEQYF
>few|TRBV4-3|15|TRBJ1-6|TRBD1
TGCGCCAGCAGCCAAGGAAGGACAGGGTGGTCACCCCTCCACTTT
CASSQGRTGWSPLHF
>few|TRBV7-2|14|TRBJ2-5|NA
TGTGCCAGCAGCTTGGGACTGTATCAAGAGACCCAGTACTTC
CASSLGLYQETQYF
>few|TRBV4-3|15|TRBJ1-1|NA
TGCGCCAGCAGCCAAGATCACCTTAGGGGGACGGAGGCTTTCTTT
CASSQDHLRGTEAFF
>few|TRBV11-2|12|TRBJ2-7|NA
TGTGCCAGCAGTCACGGGGGATACGAGCAGTACTTC
CASSHGGYEQYF
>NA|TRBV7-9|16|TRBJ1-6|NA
TGTGCCAGCAGCACTTCGGGTAGCACCTATAATTCACCCCTCCACTTT
CASSTSGSTYNSPLHF